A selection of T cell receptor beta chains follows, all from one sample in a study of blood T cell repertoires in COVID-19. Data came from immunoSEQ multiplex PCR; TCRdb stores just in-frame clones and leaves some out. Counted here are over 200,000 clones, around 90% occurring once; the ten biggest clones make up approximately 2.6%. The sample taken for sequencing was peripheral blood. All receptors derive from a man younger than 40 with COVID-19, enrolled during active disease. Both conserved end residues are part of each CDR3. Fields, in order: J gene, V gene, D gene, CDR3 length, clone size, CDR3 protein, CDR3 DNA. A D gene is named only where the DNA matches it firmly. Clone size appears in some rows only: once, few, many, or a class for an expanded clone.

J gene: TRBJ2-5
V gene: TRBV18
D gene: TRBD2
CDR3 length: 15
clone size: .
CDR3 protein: CASSPAAGLQETQYF
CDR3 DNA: TGTGCCAGCTCACCGGCAGCGGGGCTCCAAGAGACCCAGTACTTC

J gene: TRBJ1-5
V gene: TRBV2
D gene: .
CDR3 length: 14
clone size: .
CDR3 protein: CASSESSNRQPQHF
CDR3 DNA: TGTGCCAGCAGTGAAAGCTCCAACAGGCAGCCCCAGCATTTT

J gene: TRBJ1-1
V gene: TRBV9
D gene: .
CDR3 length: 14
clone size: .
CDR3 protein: CASSVAPGNTEAFF
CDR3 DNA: TGTGCCAGCAGCGTAGCGCCAGGGAACACTGAAGCTTTCTTT

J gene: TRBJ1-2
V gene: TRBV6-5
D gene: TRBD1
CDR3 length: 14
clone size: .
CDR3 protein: CATRDRDFNYGYTF
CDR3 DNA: TGTGCCACCCGGGACAGGGATTTCAACTATGGCTACACCTTC

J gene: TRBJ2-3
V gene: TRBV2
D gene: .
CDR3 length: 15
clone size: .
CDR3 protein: CASTPDAVGADTQYF
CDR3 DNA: TGTGCCAGCACCCCGGACGCGGTCGGGGCAGATACGCAGTATTTT

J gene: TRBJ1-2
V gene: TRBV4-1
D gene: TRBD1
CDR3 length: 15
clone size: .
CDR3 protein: CASSQADRVDYGYTF
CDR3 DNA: TGCGCCAGCAGCCAGGCGGACAGGGTCGACTATGGCTACACCTTC

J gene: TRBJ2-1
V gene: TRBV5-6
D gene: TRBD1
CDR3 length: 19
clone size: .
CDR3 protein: CASSLPLGHRQGLYNEQFF
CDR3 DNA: TGTGCCAGCAGCTTGCCCTTGGGTCACAGACAGGGGCTCTACAATGAGCAGTTCTTC

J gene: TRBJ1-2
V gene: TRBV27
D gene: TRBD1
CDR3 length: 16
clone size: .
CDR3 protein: CASRRSGQGARGGYTF
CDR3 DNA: TGTGCCAGCAGACGATCGGGACAGGGGGCGCGTGGTGGCTACACCTTC

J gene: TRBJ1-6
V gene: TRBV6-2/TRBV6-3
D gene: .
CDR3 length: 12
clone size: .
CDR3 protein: CASSFPGPPLHF
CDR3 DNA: TGTGCCAGCAGTTTCCCAGGGCCACCCCTCCACTTT

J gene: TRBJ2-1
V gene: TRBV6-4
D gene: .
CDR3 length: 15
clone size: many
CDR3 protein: CASSDSTGSYNEQFF
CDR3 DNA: TGTGCCAGCAGTGACTCGACAGGCTCCTACAATGAGCAGTTCTTC

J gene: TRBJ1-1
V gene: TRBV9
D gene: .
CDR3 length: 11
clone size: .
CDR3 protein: CASSRDTEAFF
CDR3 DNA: TGTGCCAGCAGTCGGGACACTGAAGCTTTCTTT

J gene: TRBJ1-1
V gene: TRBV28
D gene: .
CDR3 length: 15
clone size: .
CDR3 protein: CASSRSVQGGTEAFF
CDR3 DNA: TGTGCCAGCAGTAGATCGGTACAGGGCGGTACTGAAGCTTTCTTT

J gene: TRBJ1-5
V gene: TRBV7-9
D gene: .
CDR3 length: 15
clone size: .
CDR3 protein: CASSFGEDINQPQHF
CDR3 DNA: TGTGCCAGCAGCTTTGGGGAGGATATCAATCAGCCCCAGCATTTT

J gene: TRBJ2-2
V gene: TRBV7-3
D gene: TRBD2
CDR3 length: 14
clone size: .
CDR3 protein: CASSLRGGSGELFF
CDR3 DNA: TGTGCCAGCAGCTTAAGGGGAGGGTCCGGGGAGCTGTTTTTT

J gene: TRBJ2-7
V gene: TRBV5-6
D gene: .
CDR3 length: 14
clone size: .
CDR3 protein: CASSLSQSPYEQYF
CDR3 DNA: TGTGCCAGCAGCTTAAGTCAGTCCCCCTACGAGCAGTACTTC

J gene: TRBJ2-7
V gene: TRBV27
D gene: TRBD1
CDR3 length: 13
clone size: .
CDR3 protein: CASSSFTGDEQYF
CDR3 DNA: TGTGCCAGCAGTTCCTTCACAGGGGACGAGCAGTACTTC

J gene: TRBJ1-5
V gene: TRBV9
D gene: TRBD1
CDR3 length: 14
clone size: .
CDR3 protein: CASSGDSSNQPQHF
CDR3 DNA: TGTGCCAGCAGCGGGGACAGTAGCAATCAGCCCCAGCATTTT

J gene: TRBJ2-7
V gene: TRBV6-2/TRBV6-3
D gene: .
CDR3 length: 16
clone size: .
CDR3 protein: CASSPADRDPPREQYF
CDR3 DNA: TGTGCCAGCAGCCCGGCCGACAGAGACCCCCCTAGGGAGCAGTACTTC

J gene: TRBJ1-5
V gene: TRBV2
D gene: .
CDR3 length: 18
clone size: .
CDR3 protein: CASSTTPTGVSGNQPQHF
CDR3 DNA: TGTGCCAGCAGTACGACCCCGACAGGCGTCAGCGGCAATCAGCCCCAGCATTTT

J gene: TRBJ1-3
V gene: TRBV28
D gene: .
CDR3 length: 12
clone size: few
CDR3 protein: CASSTTGNTIYF
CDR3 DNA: TGTGCCAGCAGTACCACAGGAAACACCATATATTTT

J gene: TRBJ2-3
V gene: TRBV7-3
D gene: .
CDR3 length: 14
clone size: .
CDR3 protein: CASSLSGPLDTQYF
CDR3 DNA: TGTGCCAGCAGCTTAAGTGGGCCGTTAGATACGCAGTATTTT

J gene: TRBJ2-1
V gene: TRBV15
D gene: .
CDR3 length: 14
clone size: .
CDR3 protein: CATSRGGANNEQFF
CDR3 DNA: TGTGCCACCAGCAGAGGCGGGGCTAATAATGAGCAGTTCTTC

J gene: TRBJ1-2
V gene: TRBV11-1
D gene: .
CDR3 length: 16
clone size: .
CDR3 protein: CASSSTAYQANYGYTF
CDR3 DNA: TGTGCCAGCAGCTCGACAGCGTACCAAGCTAACTATGGCTACACCTTC

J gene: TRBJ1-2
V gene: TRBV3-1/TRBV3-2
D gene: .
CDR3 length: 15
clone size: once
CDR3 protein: CASSQGDGLAGGYTF
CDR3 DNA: TGTGCCAGCAGCCAAGGGGACGGTTTAGCGGGAGGCTACACCTTC

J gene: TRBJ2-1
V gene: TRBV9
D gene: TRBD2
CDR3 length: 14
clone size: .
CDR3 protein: CASSVEGTSNEQFF
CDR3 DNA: TGTGCCAGCAGCGTAGAGGGGACTAGTAATGAGCAGTTCTTC

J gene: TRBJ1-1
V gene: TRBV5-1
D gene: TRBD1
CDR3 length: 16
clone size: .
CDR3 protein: CASSFRQGAMNTEAFF
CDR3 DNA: TGCGCCAGCAGCTTTAGACAGGGGGCTATGAACACTGAAGCTTTCTTT

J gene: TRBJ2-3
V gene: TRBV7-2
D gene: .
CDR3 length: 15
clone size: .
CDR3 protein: CASSRRRQGPDTQYF
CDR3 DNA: TGTGCCAGCAGCCGCCGACGTCAGGGTCCAGATACGCAGTATTTT

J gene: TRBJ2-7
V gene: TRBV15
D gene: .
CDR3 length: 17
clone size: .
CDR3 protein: CATSRDRGQGKPYEQYF
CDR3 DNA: TGTGCCACCAGCAGAGATCGGGGTCAGGGGAAACCCTACGAGCAGTACTTC

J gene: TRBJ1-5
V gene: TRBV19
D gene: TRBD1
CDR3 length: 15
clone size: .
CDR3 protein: CASTQEDRADQPQHF
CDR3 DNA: TGTGCCAGTACCCAAGAGGACAGGGCCGATCAGCCCCAGCATTTT

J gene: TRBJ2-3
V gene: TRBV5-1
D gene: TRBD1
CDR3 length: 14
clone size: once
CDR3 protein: CASSPSTGRDTQYF
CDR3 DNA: TGCGCCAGCAGCCCCTCGACAGGGAGAGATACGCAGTATTTT

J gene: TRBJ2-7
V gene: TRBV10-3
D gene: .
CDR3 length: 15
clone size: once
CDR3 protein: CAIREGGALAYEQYF
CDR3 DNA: TGTGCCATCAGGGAAGGAGGGGCGCTGGCCTACGAGCAGTACTTC

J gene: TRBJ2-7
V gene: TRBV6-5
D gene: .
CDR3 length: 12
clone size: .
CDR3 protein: CASTGNSYEQYF
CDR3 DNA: TGTGCCAGCACGGGGAATTCCTACGAGCAGTACTTC

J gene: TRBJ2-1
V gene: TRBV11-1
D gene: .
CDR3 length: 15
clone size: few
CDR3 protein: CASSLTPGQHNEQFF
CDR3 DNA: TGTGCCAGCAGCTTAACGCCAGGACAGCACAATGAGCAGTTCTTC

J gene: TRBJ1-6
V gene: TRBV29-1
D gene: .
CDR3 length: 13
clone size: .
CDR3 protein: CSVGWGLGSPLHF
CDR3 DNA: TGCAGCGTTGGATGGGGGCTTGGATCACCCCTCCACTTT

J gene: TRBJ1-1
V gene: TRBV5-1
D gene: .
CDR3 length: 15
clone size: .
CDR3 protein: CASSLALGVNTEAFF
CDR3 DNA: TGCGCCAGCAGCTTGGCTCTAGGGGTGAACACTGAAGCTTTCTTT

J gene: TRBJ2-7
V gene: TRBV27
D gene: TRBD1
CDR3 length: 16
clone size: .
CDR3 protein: CASRRILDRGSYEQYF
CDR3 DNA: TGTGCCAGCAGGCGAATACTCGACAGGGGCTCCTACGAGCAGTACTTC

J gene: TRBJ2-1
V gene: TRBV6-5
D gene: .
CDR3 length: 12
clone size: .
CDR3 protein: CASSYSVGEQFF
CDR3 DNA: TGTGCCAGCAGTTACTCTGTCGGTGAGCAGTTCTTC

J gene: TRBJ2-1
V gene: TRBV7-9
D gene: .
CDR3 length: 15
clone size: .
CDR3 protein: CASSLRSAPEGEQFF
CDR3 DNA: TGTGCCAGCAGCCTCCGGTCAGCGCCCGAGGGTGAGCAGTTCTTC

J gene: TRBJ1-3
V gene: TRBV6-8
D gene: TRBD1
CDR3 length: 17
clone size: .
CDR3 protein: CASSLPGQRTSGNTIYF
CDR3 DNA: TGTGCCAGCAGTTTACCGGGACAGAGAACCTCTGGAAACACCATATATTTT

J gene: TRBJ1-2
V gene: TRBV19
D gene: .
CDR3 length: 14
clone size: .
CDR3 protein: CASSILTGFYGYTF
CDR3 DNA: TGTGCCAGTAGTATTCTTACAGGCTTCTATGGCTACACCTTC

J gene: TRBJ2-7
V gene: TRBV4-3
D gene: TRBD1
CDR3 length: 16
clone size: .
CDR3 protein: CASSQDRGQGDYEQYF
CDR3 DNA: TGCGCCAGCAGCCAAGATAGAGGCCAGGGGGACTACGAGCAGTACTTC

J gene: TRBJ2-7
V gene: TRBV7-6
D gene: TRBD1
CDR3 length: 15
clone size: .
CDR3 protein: CASSLRGDSSYEQYF
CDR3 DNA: TGTGCCAGCAGCTTACGAGGGGACAGCTCCTACGAGCAGTACTTC

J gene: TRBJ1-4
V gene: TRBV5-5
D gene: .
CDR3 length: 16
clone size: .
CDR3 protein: CASSLDGVLGNEKLFF
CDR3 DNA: TGTGCCAGCAGCTTGGACGGGGTTCTAGGTAATGAAAAACTGTTTTTT

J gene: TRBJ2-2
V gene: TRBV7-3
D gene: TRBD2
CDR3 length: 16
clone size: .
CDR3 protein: CASSPLAGATTGELFF
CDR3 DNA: TGTGCCAGCAGCCCTTTAGCGGGAGCAACGACCGGGGAGCTGTTTTTT

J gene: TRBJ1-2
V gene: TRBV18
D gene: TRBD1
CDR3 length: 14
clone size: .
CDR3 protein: CASSGQGRPEGYTF
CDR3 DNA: TGTGCCAGCTCGGGACAGGGGCGCCCAGAAGGCTACACCTTC

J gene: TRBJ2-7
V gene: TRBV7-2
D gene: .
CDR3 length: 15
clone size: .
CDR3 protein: CASSSTGSSSYEQYF
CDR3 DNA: TGTGCCAGCAGCTCAACCGGGTCGAGCTCCTACGAGCAGTACTTC

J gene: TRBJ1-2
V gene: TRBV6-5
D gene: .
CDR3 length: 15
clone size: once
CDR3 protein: CASSYSQTANYGYTF
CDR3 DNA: TGTGCCAGCAGTTACTCCCAGACAGCCAACTATGGCTACACCTTC

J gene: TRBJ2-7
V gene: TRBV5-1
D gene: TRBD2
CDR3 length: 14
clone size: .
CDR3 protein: CASSLTSGGYEQYF
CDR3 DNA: TGCGCCAGCAGCTTGACTAGCGGCGGCTACGAGCAGTACTTC

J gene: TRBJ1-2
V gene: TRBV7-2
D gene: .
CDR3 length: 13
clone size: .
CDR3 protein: CASSWGGGYGYTF
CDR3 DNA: TGTGCCAGCAGCTGGGGGGGCGGCTATGGCTACACCTTC

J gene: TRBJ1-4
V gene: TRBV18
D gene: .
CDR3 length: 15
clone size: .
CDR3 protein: CASSPNRETNEKLFF
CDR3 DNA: TGTGCCAGCTCCCCGAATCGGGAGACTAATGAAAAACTGTTTTTT

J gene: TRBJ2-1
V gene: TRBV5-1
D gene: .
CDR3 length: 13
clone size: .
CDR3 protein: CASSLGEQNEQFF
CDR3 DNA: TGCGCCAGCAGCTTGGGGGAGCAAAATGAGCAGTTCTTC

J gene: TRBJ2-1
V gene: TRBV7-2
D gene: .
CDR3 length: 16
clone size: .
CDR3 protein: CASSLDRGGKHNEQFF
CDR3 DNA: TGTGCCAGCAGCTTAGACCGAGGGGGAAAACACAATGAGCAGTTCTTC

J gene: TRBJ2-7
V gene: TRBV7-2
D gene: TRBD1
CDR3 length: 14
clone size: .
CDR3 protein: CASSTQTGVNEQYF
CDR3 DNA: TGTGCCAGCAGCACCCAGACAGGGGTAAACGAGCAGTACTTC

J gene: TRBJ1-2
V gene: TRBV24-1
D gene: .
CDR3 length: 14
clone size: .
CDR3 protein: CATSDSRGAYGYTF
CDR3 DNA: TGTGCCACCAGTGATTCACGGGGAGCCTATGGCTACACCTTC

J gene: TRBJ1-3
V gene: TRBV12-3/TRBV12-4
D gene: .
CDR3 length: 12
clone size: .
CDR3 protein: CASSSGENTIYF
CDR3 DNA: TGTGCCAGCAGTTCAGGGGAGAACACCATATATTTT

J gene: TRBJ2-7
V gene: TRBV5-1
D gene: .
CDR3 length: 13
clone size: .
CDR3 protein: CASSLMASYEQYF
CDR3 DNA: TGCGCCAGCAGCTTGATGGCATCCTACGAGCAGTACTTC

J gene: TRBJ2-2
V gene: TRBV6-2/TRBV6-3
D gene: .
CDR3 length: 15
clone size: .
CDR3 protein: CASSYSSQYTGELFF
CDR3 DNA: TGTGCCAGCAGTTACTCCTCACAGTACACCGGGGAGCTGTTTTTT

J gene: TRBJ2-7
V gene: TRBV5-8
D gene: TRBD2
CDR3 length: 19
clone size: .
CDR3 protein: CASSPQGKTSGIRSYEQYF
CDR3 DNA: TGTGCCAGCAGTCCCCAGGGGAAGACTAGCGGGATAAGGTCCTACGAGCAGTACTTC

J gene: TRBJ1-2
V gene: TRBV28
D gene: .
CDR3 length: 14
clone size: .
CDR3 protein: CASSYPGDNYGYTF
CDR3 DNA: TGTGCCAGCAGTTACCCAGGGGATAACTATGGCTACACCTTC